This T cell receptor beta chain appears in the sequencing data of a study of cytomegalovirus exposure and HLA in healthy donors. Germline CDR1 is KGHSH and CDR2 is LQKENI. The ends were cut back, 3 bases at V and 0 bases at J, with 12 bases in the middle. CDR3 size: 15 residues. This clone was observed a handful of times. Its antigen is not known. Assay: immunoSEQ multiplex PCR; the TCRdb copy retains only in-frame clones and omits some. The sample lists around 190,000 clones; 80% to 85% were seen once. General study results and limits: The investigators catalogued 150 to 200 TCR beta chains as cytomegalovirus-associated.

This sequence joins TRBV18 and TRBJ2-7, with a possible D match to TRBD1 (6 bases). The sequenced sample was PBMCs. The origin of this receptor is a woman aged 25-40 years in good health and CMV-seronegative. CDR3 nucleotides: TGTGCCAGCTCACCCTGGGCAGGGGACTCCTACGAGCAGTACTTC. This sequence encodes CASSPWAGDSYEQYF. Complete variable domain (other parts from reference TRBV18 and TRBJ2-7): NAGVMQNPRHLVRRRGQEARLRCSPMKGHSHVYWYRQLPEEGLKFMVYLQKENIIDESGMPKERFSAEFPKEGPSILRIQQVVRGDSAAYFCASSPWAGDSYEQYFGPGTRLTVT.